The sequence of this TCR beta chain was determined in a study of blood T cell repertoires in COVID-19. About the research overall: The samples span acute and convalescent COVID-19 from the United States, Italy and Spain. The analysed material was cDNA or gDNA that came from T cells, B-cell-depleted T cells, or PBMCs.

Per the authors' pipeline: Estimates of nucleated cell counts were drawn from the amplification of reference gene primers. Here immunoSEQ multiplex PCR was the method, and the copy in TCRdb shows in-frame clones only, minus some. The DNA was the basis for D and trimming; V, J and clone size are from that table. The sample has 250,000 to 300,000 clones, roughly 80% seen once. CDR1 and CDR2 (germline): MNHNS, SASEGT. CDR3 length equals 12 residues. V dropped 2 bases and J dropped 6 bases, with 8 bases sitting between them. The J gene is TRBJ2-7, the V gene TRBV6-1; a possible D gene is TRBD1 (6 bases). This TCR came from a man aged 60 to 69 who had recovered from COVID-19. The material sequenced was peripheral blood. Here the CDR3 reads CASSETGSEQYF. The DNA for the CDR3 is TGTGCCAGCAGTGAAACAGGGTCCGAGCAGTACTTC.